The 16 T cell receptor beta chains below all came from one sample that was sequenced in a study of blood T cell repertoires in COVID-19. Sequenced by immunoSEQ multiplex PCR; TCRdb stores in-frame clones only, minus some. The table shows more than 95,000 clones, with roughly 91% occurring only once. The sequencing sample was made of peripheral blood. The receptors originated from a human donor in a cohort sampled during active COVID-19.

The J gene is TRBJ2-7, the V gene TRBV18; TRBD1 agrees at 7 bases. This CDR3 contains 12 residues. CDR1 KGHSH and CDR2 LQKENI come from the germline V gene. Trimming took 4 bases from V and 9 from J; bases not matched to a gene: 6. The CDR3 region is CASSRGQEAQYF. The CDR3 DNA sequence: TGTGCCAGCTCACGTGGACAGGAGGCGCAGTACTTC.

V is TRBV11-2 and J is TRBJ2-1; perhaps TRBD2 as D (6 bases). This CDR3 is built from 16 residues. V shed 5 bases and J shed 9 bases, with 23 bases lying between them. CDR1 is SGHAT, CDR2 FQNNGV, per germline. The CDR3 here is CASSLMTGTPLGEQFF. CDR3 nucleotide sequence: TGTGCCAGCAGCCTTATGACCGGGACTCCCCTAGGTGAGCAGTTCTTC.

V usage is TRBV6-1 and J usage is TRBJ2-7; 9 bases are a match to TRBD2. The CDR3 consists of 15 residues. CDR1 MNHNS and CDR2 SASEGT come from the germline V gene. V dropped 1 base and J dropped 2; count of bases not matched to a gene: 3. CDR3 in DNA: TGTGCCAGCAGTGAAGGGGCTAGCGGGGCCTACGAGCAGTACTTC. This encodes CASSEGASGAYEQYF.

The chain joins TRBV5-1 to TRBJ2-1, with 13 nucleotides matching TRBD2. CDR3 size: 20 residues. The trim removed 3 bases at V and 9 bases at J, leaving 21 bases unmatched. Germline-derived CDR1 and CDR2 are SGHRS and YFSETQ. The CDR3 DNA is TGCGCCAGCAGCTCCGTCCCACGGACTAGCGGGAGTGCCGGAAACAGTGAGCAGTTCTTC. Translating gives CASSSVPRTSGSAGNSEQFF.

The rearrangement uses TRBV27 and TRBJ2-3, with TRBD1 identical over 8 bases. V gave up 5 bases and J gave up 6 bases; unmatched junction bases: 4. Germline lookup yields CDR1 MNHEY and CDR2 SMNVEV (reference sequence). This CDR3 has 13 residues. In DNA form, the CDR3 reads TGTGCCAGCAGTCGGGACAGGTTGGATACGCAGTATTTT. Translated: CASSRDRLDTQYF.

The V gene is TRBV11-2, the J gene TRBJ2-3; 12 bases map to TRBD1. CDR1 is SGHAT, CDR2 FQNNGV, per germline. J gave up 3 bases and V 0 bases, and 7 bases lay outside the gene matches. The CDR3 consists of 18 residues. The DNA of the CDR3 is TGTGCCAGCAGCTTAGATCCCCCGGGACAGGGGGCAACAGATACGCAGTATTTT. Residues: CASSLDPPGQGATDTQYF. Filled out from reference TRBV11-2 and TRBJ2-3, the complete variable domain reads EAGVAQSPRYKIIEKRQSVAFWCNPISGHATLYWYQQILGQGPKLLIQFQNNGVVDDSQLPKDRFSAERLKGVDSTLKIQPAKLEDSAVYLCASSLDPPGQGATDTQYFGPGTRLTVL.

The V call is TRBV3-1 (or the pseudogene TRBV3-2), the J call TRBJ2-2, with 7 bases aligning to TRBD1. CDR1 is LGHDT, CDR2 YNNKEL, per germline (reference sequence). This CDR3 spans 18 amino acids. Trimming cost V 3 bases and J 6 bases; bases outside gene matches: 16. For the CDR3, the DNA is TGTGCCAGCAGCCAGCATAATTCCGGGACAGTCGGCGCCGGGGAGCTGTTTTTT. Translated, it gives CASSQHNSGTVGAGELFF.

V gene TRBV6-2 or TRBV6-3 combines with J gene TRBJ2-6; 7 nucleotides line up with TRBD2. Trimming at V came to 4 bases and at J to 1 base, leaving 1 base not matched to a gene. Germline CDR1 and CDR2: MNHEY and SVGEGT. This CDR3 region has 15 residues. The CDR3 loop is CASSLRGSGANVLTF. The CDR3 coding sequence is TGTGCCAGCAGTTTGCGGGGGTCTGGGGCCAACGTCCTGACTTTC.

The chain carries TRBV5-1 and TRBJ2-3; TRBD1 agrees at 12 bases. Trimming took 3 bases from V and 0 from J; bases not matched to a gene: 8. Germline V gene data show CDR1 as SGHRS and CDR2 as YFSETQ. The CDR3 is 18 amino acids. CDR3 DNA: TGCGCCAGCAGCTATTCCGGGACAGGGGGCACTAGCACAGATACGCAGTATTTT. Translated, it gives CASSYSGTGGTSTDTQYF. Full variable domain (rest looked up from reference TRBV5-1 and TRBJ2-3): KAGVTQTPRYLIKTRGQQVTLSCSPISGHRSVSWYQQTPGQGLQFLFEYFSETQRNKGNFPGRFSGRQFSNSRSEMNVSTLELGDSALYLCASSYSGTGGTSTDTQYFGPGTRLTVL.

The genes are TRBV15 and TRBJ1-6, with a possible D match to TRBD1 (5 bases). Germline assignment: CDR1 LNHNV and CDR2 YYDKDF (reference sequence). This CDR3 is 14 amino acids long. V shed 3 bases and J shed 6 bases, with 9 bases lying between them. The DNA of the CDR3 is TGTGCCACCAGCAGTAGGCAGGGTAATTCACCCCTCCACTTT. Encoded protein: CATSSRQGNSPLHF. Variable domain in full (rest from reference TRBV15 and TRBJ1-6): DAMVIQNPRYQVTQFGKPVTLSCSQTLNHNVMYWYQQKSSQAPKLLFHYYDKDFNNEADTPDNFQSRRPNTSFCFLDIRSPGLGDTAMYLCATSSRQGNSPLHFGNGTRLTVT.

The gene calls are TRBV7-8 and TRBJ1-6, with D unresolved. The germline V and J ends were trimmed by 1 base and 6 bases, with 10 bases remaining between them. From germline, CDR1 is SGHVS and CDR2 FQNEAQ. This CDR3 spans 15 amino acids. The CDR3 coding sequence is TGTGCCAGCAGCTTAGTACAAGACTTTAATTCACCCCTCCACTTT. Its translation is CASSLVQDFNSPLHF.

J is TRBJ2-1 and V is TRBV5-1; 7 nucleotides align to TRBD2. The CDR3 totals 15 residues. V lost 0 bases and J lost 6; bases outside the gene matches: 6. Per the germline V gene, CDR1 is SGHRS and CDR2 is YFSETQ. CDR3 sequence: CASSLGREESNEQFF. CDR3 nucleotides: TGCGCCAGCAGCTTGGGACGGGAGGAAAGCAATGAGCAGTTCTTC.

This rearrangement joins TRBV5-1 to TRBJ2-1; TRBD2 aligns across 12 bases. Germline CDR1 reads SGHRS; CDR2 reads YFSETQ. The CDR3 has 16 amino acids. Trimming at V came to 3 bases and at J to 4 bases, leaving 5 bases not matched to a gene. CDR3 region: CASSSTSGRSYNEQFF. The CDR3 nucleotides read TGCGCCAGCAGCTCGACTAGCGGGAGATCGTACAATGAGCAGTTCTTC. Supplemented by reference TRBV5-1 and TRBJ2-1, the full variable domain reads KAGVTQTPRYLIKTRGQQVTLSCSPISGHRSVSWYQQTPGQGLQFLFEYFSETQRNKGNFPGRFSGRQFSNSRSEMNVSTLELGDSALYLCASSSTSGRSYNEQFFGPGTRLTVL.

This clone appeared a single time. The chain joins TRBV7-3 to TRBJ2-3; the D is unclear. Germline lookup yields CDR1 SGHTA and CDR2 FQGTGA. V lost 1 base, J lost 7 bases, and 15 bases lay in between. The CDR3 is 15 amino acids. The CDR3 sequence is CASSLIGLEQHTQYF. CDR3 sequence (DNA): TGTGCCAGCAGCTTAATCGGCCTAGAGCAACATACGCAGTATTTT.

This chain links TRBV4-1 with TRBJ1-1; D might be TRBD1 (5 bases). V was trimmed by 1 base and J by 3 bases, leaving 12 bases between them. Looked up from germline, CDR1 is MGHRA and CDR2 is YSYEKL. This CDR3 region has 15 residues. CDR3 loop: CASSQAAGRDTEAFF. CDR3 DNA sequence: TGCGCCAGCAGCCAAGCGGCAGGGAGGGACACTGAAGCTTTCTTT.

This clone was seen more than once but under ten times. V usage is TRBV27 and J usage is TRBJ1-3; D gene uncertain. CDR1 MNHEY and CDR2 SMNVEV come from the germline V gene (reference sequence). This CDR3 is built from 13 residues. Trimming took 6 bases from V and 0 from J, leaving 6 bases between them. Here the CDR3 DNA reads TGTGCCAGCAGGGCAAACTCTGGAAACACCATATATTTT. It specifies CASRANSGNTIYF.